This record concerns one T cell receptor beta chain sequence. The data belong to a study of shared T cell receptors in the human thymus. TCRdb's table, derived via immunoSEQ multiplex PCR, lists solely in-frame clones and lacks some. The sample includes under 700,000 clones, about 84% of them seen just once. CDR1 is SEHNR and CDR2 is FQNEAQ in the germline V gene (reference sequence). The CDR3 length is 16 residues. V was clipped by 5 bases and J by 1 base, with 17 bases between them. The same data also contributed to another study, on human thymus T cells. In that study: Finnish infants who were healthy and having corrective surgery for congenital heart defects made up the donors. Thymic resections from corrective heart surgery supplied the tissue. Thymic and blood repertoires appeared to show biased V and J gene usage. Related research described thymic repertoires that were highly overlapping among unrelated individuals.

Sequenced: thymocytes. The genes are TRBV7-9 and TRBJ1-1; weak D call: TRBD1 (6 bases). The receptor was derived from a boy under two years old with a congenital heart defect. CDR3 loop: CASSPLRQAKNTEAFF. CDR3 bases: TGTGCCAGCAGCCCGCTCAGACAGGCCAAGAACACTGAAGCTTTCTTT.